These T cell receptor beta chains were read from a single sample in a study of blood T cells in healthy people across ages. Using its own MiXCR run on the 5' RACE reads, TCRdb lists one record per CDR3 protein. The data contain about 640,000 distinct CDR3 sequences, roughly 58% of them singletons. Specimen: blood. The receptors originated from a man aged 60-69 years in good health. Both conserved end residues are part of each CDR3. The order of the fields is clone size, D gene, V gene, J gene, CDR3 protein, CDR3 DNA. The D gene is left open where the match is weak. The size entry is marked missing in some rows and otherwise reads once, few, many or a size class.

.,.,TRBV6-6,TRBJ2-1,CASYARGNEQFF,TGTGCCAGCTATGCAAGGGGAAATGAGCAGTTCTTC
.,.,TRBV4-2,TRBJ2-3,CASSQSPGALVDTQYF,TGTGCCAGCAGCCAGTCCCCGGGAGCGCTCGTAGATACGCAGTATTTT
.,.,TRBV7-2,TRBJ2-5,CAGSPSSMQTQYF,TGTGCCGGCAGCCCGAGTTCAATGCAGACCCAGTACTTC
few,.,TRBV4-1,TRBJ2-1,CASSQDRGGGGRGYNEQFF,TGCGCCAGCAGCCAAGATAGAGGAGGCGGGGGCCGCGGCTACAATGAGCAGTTCTTC
.,TRBD2,TRBV2,TRBJ2-1,CASTRRTSGGGEQFF,TGTGCCAGCACCAGAAGGACTAGCGGGGGGGGTGAGCAGTTCTTC
.,TRBD2,TRBV20-1,TRBJ2-1,CSAREPRVAGGNEQFF,TGCAGTGCTAGAGAGCCCCGGGTAGCGGGGGGCAATGAGCAGTTCTTC
.,TRBD1,TRBV7-2,TRBJ1-4,CASSLWTGGTNEKLFF,TGTGCCAGCAGCTTGTGGACAGGGGGAACTAATGAAAAACTGTTTTTT
few,.,TRBV5-1,TRBJ1-2,CASRPDRNYGYTF,TGCGCCAGCAGACCTGACAGGAACTATGGCTACACCTTC
.,.,TRBV15,TRBJ1-6,CATSRVTRASPLHF,TGTGCCACCAGCAGAGTCACCCGGGCGTCACCCCTCCACTTT
.,.,TRBV12-5,TRBJ2-3,CASGLVRGLQFTDTQYF,TGTGCTAGTGGTTTGGTACGGGGACTCCAATTCACAGATACGCAGTATTTT
.,TRBD1,TRBV12-3/TRBV12-4,TRBJ2-7,CASSSRSRDSTNEQYF,TGTGCCAGCAGTTCTAGAAGCCGGGACAGTACAAATGAGCAGTACTTC
.,.,TRBV21-1,TRBJ2-7,CASSKAGHRLAHEQYF,TGTGCCAGCAGCAAAGCTGGGCACAGATTGGCGCACGAGCAGTACTTC
.,.,TRBV24-1,TRBJ2-3,CATSDVRVTDTQYF,TGTGCCACCAGTGATGTGAGGGTCACAGATACGCAGTATTTT
.,.,TRBV28,TRBJ1-6,CASSPLTAYNSPLHF,TGTGCCAGCAGCCCCTTGACAGCGTATAATTCACCCCTCCACTTT
few,TRBD1,TRBV3-1,TRBJ1-1,CASSQLSGTGITEAFF,TGTGCCAGCAGCCAACTATCCGGGACAGGGATTACTGAAGCTTTCTTT